This T cell receptor beta chain stems from a study of long-term antiretroviral therapy in people with HIV. Trimming left V 3 bases short and J 6 bases short, with 7 bases between. Germline CDR1 is SGDLS and CDR2 is YYNGEE. The CDR3 is 13 amino acids. Investigators performed immunoSEQ version v3.0 at survey level. TCRdb keeps only in-frame clones here, not all; method: immunoSEQ multiplex PCR. The sample lists tens of thousands of clones, 75% to 85% occurring once. This receptor was identified in a woman aged 40-49 years with HIV. This specimen consisted of unsorted PBMCs, obtained 0.5 years after starting antiretroviral therapy. The rearrangement uses TRBV9 and TRBJ1-6; D is ambiguous. CDR3 sequence (DNA): TGTGCCAGCAGCGGCCCATCTAATTCACCCCTCCACTTT. Protein sequence: CASSGPSNSPLHF.